This T cell receptor (beta chain) stems from a study of graft-versus-host responses after intestinal transplantation. The data were produced by immunoSEQ multiplex PCR, yet TCRdb's version contains in-frame clones alone and is incomplete. The sample gives fewer than 25,000 clones, 75% to 90% of which show up once; less than 1% is in the top ten. A remark on this clone: At one end the junction does not follow the germline gene, possibly because of a read error.

Per germline, CDR1 SSHAT and CDR2 FNYEAQ (reference sequence). The CDR3 contains 13 residues. The sequence came from a human patient who received an intestinal transplant, so some T cells may come from the graft donor. The V and J genes are TRBV7-7 and TRBJ2-1; D might be TRBD2 (5 bases). Source: PBMCs, taken approximately 450 days after intestinal transplant. The CDR3 DNA sequence: TGTGCTAGCAGCTCCGGGGAATACAATGAGCAGTTCTTC. Encoded protein: CASSSGEYNEQFF.